This T cell receptor (beta chain) was captured by sequencing in a study of CD8+ T cells in alopecia areata. Looking at the study overall: Tofacitinib ran for 6 to 18 months before 6 months off drug. Study-wide findings and caveats: Possibly as an HLA-related effect, TCR sharing across patients appeared less clear than in mice.

Peripheral blood samples and lesional scalp punch biopsies were obtained from alopecia areata patients. This clone was seen many times. The antigen is unknown. RNA, once extracted, was reverse transcribed into cDNA for use as the sequencing template. Data came from immunoSEQ multiplex PCR; TCRdb stores just in-frame clones and leaves some out. Of 140,000 to 150,000 clones listed, roughly half are singletons. The CDR3 contains 17 residues. Germline V gene sequence: CDR1 SGHTA, CDR2 FQGNSA. Trimming cost V 1 base and J 0 bases, with 13 bases left between them. The source material was CD4+ T cells sorted from blood, sampled at week 0. The chain carries TRBV7-2 and TRBJ2-4; D uncertain. The origin of this receptor is a human donor with alopecia areata. CDR3 amino acids: CASSLDTGSLAKNIQYF. The CDR3 bases are TGTGCCAGCAGCTTAGATACGGGCTCTCTAGCCAAAAACATTCAGTACTTC.